The entry below describes one T cell receptor (beta chain). The antigen remains undetermined. V lost 1 base to trimming and J lost 0 bases, with 9 bases between them. Germline CDR1 and CDR2: SGHTA and FQGNSA. There are 16 residues in the CDR3. Patients were excluded because of uncontrolled infection, other autoimmune disease, pregnancy or lactation. It was RNA transcripts that yielded the amplified TCR beta CDR3 regions. The HTBI primer set drove a first-round RT-PCR of the TCR CDR3. Each CDR3 protein gets one entry after TCRdb re-called the multiplex PCR reads with MiXCR. This table has over 650,000 distinct CDR3 sequences, over 15% appearing once. This entry belongs to a study of T cells in Graves' hyperthyroidism and ophthalmopathy. Findings of the study overall: A 13 V-J model separated ophthalmopathy from stable hyperthyroidism. Clonotypes that were expanded in thyroid above 0.001 mostly appeared in blood too.

The TCR originated in a man aged 18 to 30 with Graves' hyperthyroidism. The sample was blood. The chain couples TRBV7-2 to TRBJ2-2; D is undetermined. This chain's CDR3 is CASSLVSSANTGELFF. The DNA for the CDR3 is TGTGCCAGCAGCTTAGTCTCCTCCGCGAACACCGGGGAGCTGTTTTTT.